This TCR beta chain was captured in a study of blood T cell repertoires in COVID-19. Study in general: Nucleic acid was either cDNA or gDNA, and it came from T cells, B-cell-depleted T cells, or PBMCs.

Original analysis: By means of reference gene primer amplification, nucleated cell counts were estimated. The method was immunoSEQ multiplex PCR; TCRdb's version includes in-frame clones alone and lacks a portion of them. The D gene and trimming were derived from the DNA, and the V and J assignments and clone size from that table. The table includes roughly 99,000 clones, about 90% detected once. The CDR3 has 12 residues. Germline CDR1 and CDR2: SQVTM and ANQGSEA. Trimming pared 3 bases from V and 3 bases from J, leaving 9 bases between. The material sequenced was peripheral blood. This chain links TRBV29-1 with TRBJ2-7; D call uncertain. This TCR was recovered from a man in his forties with active or convalescent COVID-19. In DNA, the CDR3 is TGCAGCGTTGATGTACAGCTCTACGAGCAGTACTTC. This translates into CSVDVQLYEQYF.